This entry lists 31 T cell receptor beta chains sequenced from one sample in a study of blood T cell repertoires in COVID-19. Measured with immunoSEQ multiplex PCR; TCRdb has only the in-frame clones, and not every one. This sample has approximately 140,000 clones, with roughly 86% found just once. The material sequenced was peripheral blood. These receptors came from a woman in her fifties or sixties with acute or convalescent COVID-19.

The chain joins TRBV10-3 to TRBJ2-5; the match to TRBD2 covers 8 bases. The CDR3 consists of 13 residues. Germline V CDR1 and CDR2: ENHRY, SYGVKD. V trimming: 10 bases; J trimming: 5 bases; junction bases outside the gene matches: 9. CDR3 sequence reads: CATTSGVRETQYF. The CDR3 nucleotides are TGTGCCACAACTAGCGGTGTTCGGGAGACCCAGTACTTC.

In DNA form, the CDR3 reads TGTGCCACCAGCAAGCGGGGGGACTACGGTTCGGGCGAGCAGTACTTC. This gives the protein CATSKRGDYGSGEQYF. The rearrangement links TRBV15 to TRBJ2-7; 9 bases fit TRBD2. This CDR3 region has 16 residues. Germline V lookup: CDR1 LNHNV, CDR2 YYDKDF (reference sequence). V dropped 4 bases and J dropped 6; count of bases not matched to a gene: 13.

The chain is built from TRBV30 and TRBJ1-1; D remains unclear. The V end lost 5 bases, the J end lost 0 bases, and 16 bases lay between the germline ends. This CDR3 spans 15 amino acids. CDR1 and CDR2 (germline): GTSNPN, SVGIG (reference sequence). The CDR3 DNA follows: TGTGCCTGGTCACTAGGCCCTAATATGAACACTGAAGCTTTCTTT. Protein sequence: CAWSLGPNMNTEAFF.

J is TRBJ1-2 and V is TRBV24-1, with TRBD1 matching over 9 bases. Germline CDR1 and CDR2: KGHDR and SFDVKD. This CDR3 spans 15 amino acids. Germline trimming cut 4 bases from V and 4 bases from J; bases unmatched to any gene: 6. The CDR3, as DNA: TGTGCCACCAGTGAGCCGAACAGGGGGCTCTATGGCTACACCTTC. Residues: CATSEPNRGLYGYTF.

The chain uses TRBV18 and TRBJ1-3, with D possibly TRBD1 on 5 matching bases. Trimming took 1 base from V and 4 from J, leaving 8 bases between them. CDR1 KGHSH and CDR2 LQKENI come from the germline V gene. The CDR3 loop spans 14 amino acids. The CDR3 coding sequence is TGTGCCAGCTCACCACAGGGGTCCGGAAACACCATATATTTT. Encoded protein: CASSPQGSGNTIYF.

The chain carries TRBV12-5 and TRBJ2-2; 14 nucleotides agree with TRBD2. The V and J ends lost 3 bases and 5 bases, in that order; junction bases with no gene match: 5. The CDR3 runs 17 residues. Per the germline V gene, CDR1 is LGHNT and CDR2 is FRNRAP. The CDR3 loop is CASGFGTSGGGTGELFF. CDR3 bases: TGTGCTAGTGGTTTTGGGACTAGCGGGGGTGGGACCGGGGAGCTGTTTTTT.

This chain links TRBV6-5 with TRBJ2-3; perhaps TRBD2 as D (6 bases). V lost 10 bases and J lost 1, with 15 bases in between. The CDR3 runs to 14 residues. Germline V gene sequence: CDR1 MNHEY, CDR2 SVGAGI. CDR3 DNA sequence: TGTGCCACAGCAGTGTCTAGCGGCACAGATACGCAGTATTTT. Its protein is CATAVSSGTDTQYF.

The V and J genes are TRBV5-1 and TRBJ2-7, with D maybe TRBD1 (6 bases). Germline V gene lookup returns CDR1 SGHRS and CDR2 YFSETQ. V lost 1 base to trimming and J lost 3 bases, with 11 bases between them. The CDR3 loop spans 14 amino acids. CDR3 sequence reads: CASSLTGSYYEQYF. The CDR3 DNA follows: TGCGCCAGCAGCTTGACAGGGTCCTACTACGAGCAGTACTTC.

The rearrangement joins TRBV13 to TRBJ2-5; 7 bases match TRBD2. V lost 1 base to trimming and J lost 1 base; unmatched junction nucleotides: 9. Germline loops: CDR1 PRHDT, CDR2 FYEKMQ (reference sequence). The CDR3 contains 17 residues. CDR3 region: CASSLEAAGERQETQYF. The CDR3 DNA is TGTGCCAGCAGCTTAGAGGCGGCGGGGGAACGCCAAGAGACCCAGTACTTC. Looking up the rest from reference TRBV13 and TRBJ2-5 gives the full variable domain: AAGVIQSPRHLIKEKRETATLKCYPIPRHDTVYWYQQGPGQDPQFLISFYEKMQSDKGSIPDRFSAQQFSDYHSELNMSSLELGDSALYFCASSLEAAGERQETQYFGPGTRLLVL.

A few counts support this clone. The chain has TRBV19 and TRBJ1-5; TRBD1 matches 9 bases. CDR1 and CDR2 from the germline V gene are LNHDA and SQIVND (reference sequence). This CDR3 has 15 residues. V lost 3 bases to trimming and J lost 4 bases; unmatched junction nucleotides: 4. CDR3: CASSMSGQGNQPQHF. CDR3 nucleotides: TGTGCCAGTAGTATGTCAGGACAGGGGAATCAGCCCCAGCATTTT.

J is TRBJ1-5 and V is TRBV10-3; D possibly corresponds to TRBD1 (5 bases). The CDR3 has 14 residues. Germline V lookup: CDR1 ENHRY, CDR2 SYGVKD. V lost 4 bases and J 3 bases, leaving 10 bases between the germline ends. The CDR3: CAISVLGDNQPQHF. The CDR3 DNA reads as TGTGCCATCAGTGTCTTAGGGGACAATCAGCCCCAGCATTTT.

The V gene is TRBV19, the J gene TRBJ2-7; tentative D call: TRBD2 (6 bases). The CDR3 covers 14 residues. V was pared by 9 bases and J by 3 bases, with 18 bases between. The germline CDR1 and CDR2 sequences are LNHDA and SQIVND (reference sequence). The CDR3 DNA reads as TGTGCCAGCACTCGCTCATCGGGGGTCTACGAGCAGTACTTC. Amino acids: CASTRSSGVYEQYF.

The chain recombines TRBV11-3 with TRBJ2-1; TRBD2 matches at 9 bases. Germline V gene data show CDR1 as SGHNT and CDR2 as YENEEA. The CDR3 runs to 16 residues. The V segment lost 3 bases and the J segment 3 bases; nucleotides outside the gene matches: 6. The CDR3 DNA reads TGTGCCAGCAGCTTCATTGGGACTAGCTTCTACAATGAGCAGTTCTTC. Its protein is CASSFIGTSFYNEQFF. The full variable domain, with the rest looked up from reference TRBV11-3 and TRBJ2-1, is EAGVVQSPRYKIIEKKQPVAFWCNPISGHNTLYWYLQNLGQGPELLIRYENEEAVDDSQLPKDRFSAERLKGVDSTLKIQPAELGDSAVYLCASSFIGTSFYNEQFFGPGTRLTVL.

On this clone: One junction end does not reproduce the germline sequence, and a read error may be involved. The chain employs TRBV2 and TRBJ2-2; 9 nucleotides line up with TRBD1. Germline CDR1 reads SNHLY; CDR2 reads FYNNEI. CDR3 length equals 15 residues. CDR3 nucleotides: TGTGCCAGCAGATGGGACAGGGTAGGGTCCGGAGAGCTGTTTTTT. Residues: CASRWDRVGSGELFF.

The chain carries TRBV9 and TRBJ2-7; 9 bases align to TRBD1. Germline lookup yields CDR1 SGDLS and CDR2 YYNGEE. The CDR3 is 15 residues long. The junction had 5 bases not matched to a gene; V was cut back by 3 bases and J by 1 base. The CDR3 spells CASSAGTGFSYEQYF. CDR3 DNA: TGTGCCAGCAGCGCCGGGACAGGGTTTTCCTACGAGCAGTACTTC.

This sequence joins TRBV6-5 and TRBJ1-5; 10 bases line up with TRBD1. The trim removed 6 bases at V and 7 bases at J, leaving 3 bases unmatched. Germline-derived CDR1 and CDR2 are MNHEY and SVGAGI. The CDR3 has 13 amino acids. CDR3 DNA sequence: TGTGCCAGCAGGGGACAGGGGCAACAGCCCCAGCATTTT. Amino acids: CASRGQGQQPQHF.

The CDR3 loop is CAWNTGVGANVLTF. CDR3 sequence (DNA): TGTGCCTGGAATACAGGGGTTGGGGCCAACGTCCTGACTTTC. This sequence joins TRBV30 and TRBJ2-6; 7 bases map to TRBD1. Germline assignment: CDR1 GTSNPN and CDR2 SVGIG (reference sequence). The CDR3 spans 14 residues. V was clipped by 4 bases and J by 3 bases; unmatched bases: 3.

The V gene is TRBV6-1, the J gene TRBJ2-1; D is unclear. V was trimmed by 2 bases and J by 2 bases, leaving 7 bases between them. Germline V gives CDR1 MNHNS, CDR2 SASEGT. This CDR3 has 14 residues. The CDR3 DNA sequence: TGTGCCAGCAGTGAATCAGGAACCTACAATGAGCAGTTCTTC. Residues: CASSESGTYNEQFF.

The rearrangement uses TRBV19 and TRBJ2-7; TRBD2 aligns across 7 bases. CDR1 is LNHDA, CDR2 SQIVND, per germline (reference sequence). The CDR3 is 15 residues long. Losses at the gene ends were 7 bases for V and 0 bases for J; bases not matched to a gene: 9. The DNA of the CDR3 is TGTGCCAGTATGCGGAGCGGGGCCCTCTCCTACGAGCAGTACTTC. Protein: CASMRSGALSYEQYF.

The chain links TRBV19 to TRBJ1-6, with 9 positions matching TRBD1. This CDR3 has 13 amino acids. The V segment lost 6 bases and the J segment 11 bases; nucleotides outside the gene matches: 5. Per germline, CDR1 LNHDA and CDR2 SQIVND (reference sequence). CDR3 DNA: TGTGCCAGTAGAGGACAGGGGATGCCACCCCTCCACTTT. Translation: CASRGQGMPPLHF.

The genes are TRBV27 and TRBJ1-5; D gene ambiguous. CDR3 size: 17 residues. V lost 6 bases, J lost 4 bases, and 22 bases lay in between. Germline V CDR1 and CDR2: MNHEY, SMNVEV (reference sequence). The CDR3 sequence: CASRARAVRTGNQPQHF. DNA for the CDR3: TGTGCCAGCAGGGCCCGGGCAGTCCGAACGGGAAATCAGCCCCAGCATTTT.

V gene TRBV5-4 combines with J gene TRBJ1-6; 9 nucleotides line up with TRBD1. The CDR3 is 14 residues long. The J segment lost 8 bases and the V segment lost 0 bases, leaving 0 bases of the junction unmatched. Germline V gene data show CDR1 as SGHNT and CDR2 as YYREEE (reference sequence). CDR3 in amino acids: CASSLGQGDSPLHF. DNA of the CDR3: TGTGCCAGCAGCTTGGGACAGGGGGATTCACCCCTCCACTTT.

The V call is TRBV14, the J call TRBJ1-2; weak D call: TRBD1 (5 bases). V lost 4 bases and J lost 2, with 20 bases in between. Per the germline V gene, CDR1 is SGHDN and CDR2 is FVKESK. The CDR3 consists of 17 residues. CDR3 DNA sequence: TGTGCCAGCAGCCTAAGGGAGGGGACCCAGGCCAACTATGGCTACACCTTC. It specifies CASSLREGTQANYGYTF. Complete variable domain (other parts from reference TRBV14 and TRBJ1-2): EAGVTQFPSHSVIEKGQTVTLRCDPISGHDNLYWYRRVMGKEIKFLLHFVKESKQDESGMPNNRFLAERTGGTYSTLKVQPAELEDSGVYFCASSLREGTQANYGYTFGSGTRLTVV.

This chain connects TRBV10-2 to TRBJ2-7; the match to TRBD2 covers 9 bases. The CDR3 is 16 amino acids. Germline-derived CDR1 and CDR2 are WSHSY and SAAADI. V lost 1 base, J lost 0 bases, and 4 bases stayed unmatched. The CDR3 here is CASSEFLAGSSYEQYF. CDR3 nucleotide sequence: TGCGCCAGCAGTGAGTTCCTAGCGGGGAGCTCCTACGAGCAGTACTTC.

The chain carries TRBV30 and TRBJ1-5; maybe TRBD1 (6 bases). Trimming pared 4 bases from V and 0 bases from J, leaving 10 bases between. CDR3 length equals 14 residues. In germline, CDR1 is GTSNPN, CDR2 SVGIG (reference sequence). This CDR3 is CAWTDSLSNQPQHF. The CDR3 DNA follows: TGTGCCTGGACGGACAGTCTTAGCAATCAGCCCCAGCATTTT.

V and J are TRBV11-3 and TRBJ2-7, with 7 nucleotides matching TRBD1. The CDR3 runs to 14 residues. Germline V CDR1 and CDR2: SGHNT, YENEEA. The J segment lost 0 bases and the V segment lost 6 bases, leaving 5 bases of the junction unmatched. CDR3 DNA: TGTGCCAGCAGTGGACAGGCGAGCTCCTACGAGCAGTACTTC. Its protein is CASSGQASSYEQYF.

This chain links TRBV19 with TRBJ2-1; 8 positions agree with TRBD2. This CDR3 is built from 14 residues. Germline CDR1 LNHDA, CDR2 SQIVND (reference sequence). V shed 7 bases, J shed 9 bases, and the junction held 11 bases outside the gene matches. The CDR3 DNA is TGTGCCAGTAAACGGGGGGGTTATGTGAGTGAGCAGTTCTTC. Encoded protein: CASKRGGYVSEQFF.

The genes are TRBV9 and TRBJ1-1; D not resolved. Germline V gene sequence: CDR1 SGDLS, CDR2 YYNGEE. The CDR3 length is 15 residues. Trimming took 3 bases from V and 1 from J, leaving 13 bases between them. CDR3 coding DNA: TGTGCCAGCAGCGAGGGAGGATCGGGGAACACTGAAGCTTTCTTT. This codes for CASSEGGSGNTEAFF.

The rearrangement joins TRBV10-2 to TRBJ2-1; D uncertain. Germline CDR1 is WSHSY and CDR2 is SAAADI. The V and J ends lost 4 bases and 9 bases respectively, with 7 bases between them. This CDR3 has 11 amino acids. For the CDR3, the DNA is TGCGCCAGCAGTGGGTCCGGTGAGCAGTTCTTC. This sequence encodes CASSGSGEQFF.

The chain employs TRBV6-5 and TRBJ1-2; 7 bases fit TRBD1. Germline values: CDR1 MNHEY, CDR2 SVGAGI. The CDR3 is 14 amino acids. The V segment lost 4 bases and the J segment 5 bases; nucleotides outside the gene matches: 7. The CDR3 bases are TGTGCCAGCAGTTCCGGACAGGCACGGTATGGCTACACCTTC. It is translated as CASSSGQARYGYTF.

The chain recombines TRBV24-1 with TRBJ2-7; 7 positions agree with TRBD2. The CDR3 is made up of 15 amino acids. V shed 6 bases, J shed 2 bases, and the junction held 9 bases outside the gene matches. Germline CDR1 KGHDR, CDR2 SFDVKD. The CDR3 region is CATSSGRGVTYEQYF. CDR3 nucleotide sequence: TGTGCCACCAGTAGTGGGAGGGGTGTTACCTACGAGCAGTACTTC.